The T cell receptor beta chain under discussion was sequenced for a study of T cells in Graves' hyperthyroidism and ophthalmopathy. The germline V gene has CDR1 SQVTM and CDR2 ANQGSEA. The V gene end was trimmed by 4 bases and the J gene end by 2 bases; junction bases not matched to a gene: 12. This CDR3 comprises 16 residues. The CDR3 regions of TCR beta were amplified from RNA transcripts. TCR CDR3 underwent first-round RT-PCR with the HTBI primer set. TCRdb processed the multiplex PCR reads anew with MiXCR; each CDR3 protein has one entry. In the table there are over 300,000 distinct CDR3 sequences, roughly 13% of which are singletons. About this clonotype: Antigen: not known.

Study-wide findings and caveats: Ophthalmopathy was distinguished from stable hyperthyroidism by 13 V-J signatures.

Diagnosing involved the use of clinical symptoms, serum thyroxine and TRAb, thyroid ultrasound and orbital computed tomography. The sample taken for sequencing was blood. The TCR comes from a woman aged 40 to 50 with Graves' ophthalmopathy. This chain joins TRBV29-1 and TRBJ2-7; 9 bases line up with TRBD2. CDR3 in amino acids: CSVGGVAGEGAYEQYF. The CDR3, as DNA: TGCAGCGTTGGGGGGGTAGCGGGAGAGGGGGCCTACGAGCAGTACTTC.